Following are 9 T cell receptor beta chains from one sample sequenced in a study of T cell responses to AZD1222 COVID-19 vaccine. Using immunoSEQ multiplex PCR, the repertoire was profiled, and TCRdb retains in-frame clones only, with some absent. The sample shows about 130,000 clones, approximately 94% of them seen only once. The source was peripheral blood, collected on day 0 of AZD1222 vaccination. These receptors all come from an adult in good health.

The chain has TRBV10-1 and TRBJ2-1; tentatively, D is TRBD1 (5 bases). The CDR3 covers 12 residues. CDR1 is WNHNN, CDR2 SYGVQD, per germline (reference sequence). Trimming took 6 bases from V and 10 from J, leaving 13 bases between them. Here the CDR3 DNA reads TGCGCCAGCAGGCAACAGGATCGGGAGCAGTTCTTC. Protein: CASRQQDREQFF.

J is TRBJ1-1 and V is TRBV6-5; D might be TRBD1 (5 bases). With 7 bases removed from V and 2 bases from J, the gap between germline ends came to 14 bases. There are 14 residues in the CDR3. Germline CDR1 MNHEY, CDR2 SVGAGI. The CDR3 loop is CASNLGPSNTEAFF. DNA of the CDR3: TGTGCCAGCAACCTGGGACCGAGCAACACTGAAGCTTTCTTT.

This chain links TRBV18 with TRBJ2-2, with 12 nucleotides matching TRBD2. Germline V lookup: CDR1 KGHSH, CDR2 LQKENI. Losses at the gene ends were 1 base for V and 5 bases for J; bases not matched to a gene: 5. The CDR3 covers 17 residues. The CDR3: CASSPQTSGSRTGELFF. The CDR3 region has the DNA TGTGCCAGCTCACCACAGACTAGCGGGAGTCGGACCGGGGAGCTGTTTTTT.

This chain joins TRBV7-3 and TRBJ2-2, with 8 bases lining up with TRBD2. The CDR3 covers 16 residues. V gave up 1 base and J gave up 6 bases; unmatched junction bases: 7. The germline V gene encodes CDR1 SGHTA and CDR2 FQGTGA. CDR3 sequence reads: CASSLNAGLVSGELFF. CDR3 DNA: TGTGCCAGCAGCTTAAATGCGGGACTAGTGTCCGGGGAGCTGTTTTTT.

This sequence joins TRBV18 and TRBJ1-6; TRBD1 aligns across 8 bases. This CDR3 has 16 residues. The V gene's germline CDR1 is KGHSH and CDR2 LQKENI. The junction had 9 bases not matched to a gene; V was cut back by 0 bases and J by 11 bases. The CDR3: CASSPPATGGIAPLHF. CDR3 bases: TGTGCCAGCTCACCACCCGCTACAGGGGGGATTGCACCCCTCCACTTT. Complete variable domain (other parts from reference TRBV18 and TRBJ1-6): NAGVMQNPRHLVRRRGQEARLRCSPMKGHSHVYWYRQLPEEGLKFMVYLQKENIIDESGMPKERFSAEFPKEGPSILRIQQVVRGDSAAYFCASSPPATGGIAPLHFGNGTRLTVT.

CDR3 in DNA: TGTGCCAGCAGCCTCGCAGGGGATTGGTACACTGAAGCTTTCTTT. As protein: CASSLAGDWYTEAFF. The V and J genes are TRBV9 and TRBJ1-1, with D tentatively TRBD1 (6 bases). V was cut by 4 bases and J by 3 bases, with 16 bases left in between. This CDR3 spans 15 amino acids. The germline CDR1 and CDR2 sequences are SGDLS and YYNGEE.

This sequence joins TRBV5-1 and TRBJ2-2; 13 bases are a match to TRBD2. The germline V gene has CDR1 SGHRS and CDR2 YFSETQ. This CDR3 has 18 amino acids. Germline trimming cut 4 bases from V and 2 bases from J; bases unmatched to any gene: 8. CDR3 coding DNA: TGCGCCAGCAGCCCAGGACTAGCGGGAGTGTTTAACACCGGGGAGCTGTTTTTT. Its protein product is CASSPGLAGVFNTGELFF.

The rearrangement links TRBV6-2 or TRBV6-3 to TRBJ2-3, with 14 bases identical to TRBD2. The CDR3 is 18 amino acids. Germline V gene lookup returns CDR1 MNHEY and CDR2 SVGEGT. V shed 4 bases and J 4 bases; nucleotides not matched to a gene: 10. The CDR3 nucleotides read TGTGCCAGCAGTTTCCGGGGACTAGCGGGAGTGGGCGCAGATACGCAGTATTTT. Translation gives CASSFRGLAGVGADTQYF.

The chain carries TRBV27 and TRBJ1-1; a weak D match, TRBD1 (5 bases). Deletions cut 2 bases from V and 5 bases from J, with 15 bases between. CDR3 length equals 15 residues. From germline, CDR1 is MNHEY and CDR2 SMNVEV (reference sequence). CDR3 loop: CASSLVLSGRTEAFF. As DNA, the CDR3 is TGTGCCAGCAGTTTAGTCCTTTCAGGGCGAACTGAAGCTTTCTTT.